The 18 T cell receptor beta chains below come from one sample, sequenced in a study of cytomegalovirus exposure and HLA in healthy donors. TCRdb's copy holds only in-frame clones and misses some; the assay was immunoSEQ multiplex PCR. Found here are 200,000 or so clones, roughly 82% of them singletons; the top ten hold around 15%. Sequencing used PBMCs. The receptors derive from a woman in her thirties in good health and CMV-seropositive.

This clone occurred many times. V usage is TRBV2 and J usage is TRBJ2-1; TRBD2 agrees at 8 bases. The CDR3 consists of 13 residues. Germline CDR1 is SNHLY and CDR2 is FYNNEI. V was pared by 9 bases and J by 6 bases, with 7 bases of the junction left unmatched. CDR3 DNA sequence: TGTGCCAGTGGGCGGGAGGCCTTCAATGAGCAGTTCTTC. It translates to CASGREAFNEQFF.

This chain connects TRBV19 to TRBJ2-7; 9 bases are a match to TRBD2. The junction had 13 bases not matched to a gene; V was cut back by 3 bases and J by 4 bases. The germline gives CDR1 LNHDA, CDR2 SQIVND (reference sequence). The length of the CDR3 is 17 residues. The CDR3 sequence: CASSIFSSSGNLYEQYF. CDR3 DNA: TGTGCCAGTAGTATTTTCTCGTCTAGCGGGAACTTATACGAGCAGTACTTC.

The chain combines TRBV27 with TRBJ2-7; TRBD1 is a possible D gene (5 bases). Deletions cut 8 bases from V and 0 bases from J, with 11 bases between. Germline CDR1 is MNHEY and CDR2 is SMNVEV (reference sequence). The CDR3 loop spans 13 amino acids. In DNA, the CDR3 is TGTGCCAGCTGGGGCCTCCTCTCCTACGAGCAGTACTTC. The encoded protein is CASWGLLSYEQYF.

The chain recombines TRBV6-1 with TRBJ2-3; unclear D gene. Per germline, CDR1 MNHNS and CDR2 SASEGT. The length of the CDR3 is 13 residues. Trimming shortened V by 8 bases and J by 6 bases, and 15 bases separated the two germline ends. CDR3 nucleotide sequence: TGTGCCAGCGTTTTCGCCGGAGATGATACGCAGTATTTT. Its protein product is CASVFAGDDTQYF.

The chain uses TRBV9 and TRBJ2-6; no reliable D call. CDR1 and CDR2 from the germline V gene are SGDLS and YYNGEE. The CDR3 length is 14 residues. Trimming shortened V by 4 bases and J by 2 bases, and 7 bases separated the two germline ends. The CDR3 DNA follows: TGTGCCAGCAGCCTTTTAACTGGGGCCAACGTCCTGACTTTC. This encodes CASSLLTGANVLTF.

J is TRBJ2-1 and V is TRBV16, with 10 bases fitting TRBD2. The germline CDR1 and CDR2 sequences are KGHSY and FQNENV. The junction had 10 bases not matched to a gene; V was cut back by 1 base and J by 4 bases. CDR3 size: 18 residues. Here the CDR3 DNA reads TGTGCCAGCAGCCAATTCGGGCTAGCGGGAGTGGCTTACAATGAGCAGTTCTTC. Translating it yields CASSQFGLAGVAYNEQFF.

This clone was detected only a few times. CDR3 protein: CSVGGGDTEAFF. CDR3 coding DNA: TGCAGCGTTGGCGGGGGGGACACTGAAGCTTTCTTT. The rearrangement uses TRBV29-1 and TRBJ1-1, with D possibly matching TRBD1 (5 bases). The V gene's germline CDR1 is SQVTM and CDR2 ANQGSEA. The CDR3 has 12 amino acids. Trimming removed 4 bases at V and 3 bases at J, with 9 bases between. The entire variable domain, with the rest obtained from reference TRBV29-1 and TRBJ1-1, is as follows: SAVISQKPSRDICQRGTSLTIQCQVDSQVTMMFWYRQQPGQSLTLIATANQGSEATYESGFVIDKFPISRPNLTFSTLTVSNMSPEDSSIYLCSVGGGDTEAFFGQGTRLTVV.

This clone was seen just once. The chain links TRBV28 to TRBJ1-2; 9 bases align to TRBD1. The CDR3 is 14 residues long. The V segment lost 2 bases and the J segment 5 bases; nucleotides outside the gene matches: 3. CDR1 and CDR2 from the germline V gene are MDHEN and SYDVKM. The CDR3 sequence is CASSLGTGLYGYTF. CDR3 nucleotide sequence: TGTGCCAGCAGTTTAGGGACAGGGCTTTATGGCTACACCTTC.

V usage is TRBV6-5 and J usage is TRBJ2-3; D is unresolved. Germline V lookup: CDR1 MNHEY, CDR2 SVGAGI. This CDR3 is built from 12 residues. The V end lost 5 bases, the J end lost 5 bases, and 8 bases lay between the germline ends. CDR3 DNA sequence: TGTGCCAGCAGTCGGTCGGGAGATACGCAGTATTTT. It codes for CASSRSGDTQYF.

V usage is TRBV30 and J usage is TRBJ1-2; D is perhaps TRBD1 (5 bases). CDR1 GTSNPN and CDR2 SVGIG come from the germline V gene (reference sequence). CDR3 size: 16 residues. V was clipped by 4 bases and J by 4 bases, with 22 bases between them. CDR3: CAWKKFNTGYPYGYTF. CDR3 sequence (DNA): TGTGCCTGGAAAAAATTTAATACAGGCTACCCCTATGGCTACACCTTC.

This clone was seen a single time. V usage is TRBV2 and J usage is TRBJ2-3; D is possibly TRBD2 (5 bases). The V gene's germline CDR1 is SNHLY and CDR2 FYNNEI. V was trimmed by 7 bases and J by 2 bases, leaving 16 bases between them. The CDR3 is made up of 15 amino acids. Written as DNA, the CDR3 is TGTGCCAGCACCCGTAGCGAGCAAGTCACAGATACGCAGTATTTT. It specifies CASTRSEQVTDTQYF.

This clone was picked up a small number of times. J is TRBJ1-2 and V is TRBV18; D not resolved. Germline V CDR1 and CDR2: KGHSH, LQKENI. Trimming removed 1 base from V and 0 bases from J, with 9 bases in between. The CDR3 loop spans 15 amino acids. CDR3 region: CASSPREASNYGYTF. The CDR3 DNA sequence: TGTGCCAGCTCACCACGAGAGGCCTCTAACTATGGCTACACCTTC.

V and J are TRBV28 and TRBJ1-5; 8 bases line up with TRBD1. The CDR3 contains 16 residues. Looked up from germline, CDR1 is MDHEN and CDR2 is SYDVKM. V gave up 6 bases and J gave up 0 bases; unmatched junction bases: 7. CDR3 nucleotide sequence: TGTGCCAGCAGCACAGGGACAGGAGATAGCAATCAGCCCCAGCATTTT. Residues: CASSTGTGDSNQPQHF.

The J gene is TRBJ2-7, the V gene TRBV19, with TRBD2 matching 9 bases. The germline V gene encodes CDR1 LNHDA and CDR2 SQIVND (reference sequence). J was trimmed by 0 bases and V by 5 bases; bases with no gene match: 2. CDR3 length equals 14 residues. The CDR3, as DNA: TGTGCCAGTAGTCTAGCGGGGAGCTCCTACGAGCAGTACTTC. As protein: CASSLAGSSYEQYF. Full variable domain (remainder filled in from reference TRBV19 and TRBJ2-7): DGGITQSPKYLFRKEGQNVTLSCEQNLNHDAMYWYRQDPGQGLRLIYYSQIVNDFQKGDIAEGYSVSREKKESFPLTVTSAQKNPTAFYLCASSLAGSSYEQYFGPGTRLTVT.

The rearrangement joins TRBV10-3 to TRBJ1-1, with a possible D match to TRBD1 (5 bases). There are 14 residues in the CDR3. Germline V CDR1 and CDR2: ENHRY, SYGVKD. The V gene lost 3 bases and the J gene lost 0 bases, with 8 bases spanning the gap. CDR3 sequence reads: CAISDQGVNTEAFF. As DNA, the CDR3 is TGTGCCATCAGTGACCAGGGCGTGAACACTGAAGCTTTCTTT.

This chain uses TRBV5-4 with TRBJ1-2; 10 bases map to TRBD1. CDR3 size: 15 residues. V lost 2 bases to trimming and J lost 7 bases; unmatched junction nucleotides: 8. Germline values: CDR1 SGHNT, CDR2 YYREEE (reference sequence). In DNA form, the CDR3 reads TGTGCCAGCAGCTTCCCCGACAGGGGGCTCTCTGGCTACACCTTC. It is translated as CASSFPDRGLSGYTF. Combining the CDR3 with reference TRBV5-4 and TRBJ1-2 gives the whole variable domain ETGVTQSPTHLIKTRGQQVTLRCSSQSGHNTVSWYQQALGQGPQFIFQYYREEENGRGNFPPRFSGLQFPNYSSELNVNALELDDSALYLCASSFPDRGLSGYTFGSGTRLTVV.

This rearrangement joins TRBV6-5 to TRBJ1-1; D might be TRBD1 (5 bases). Trimming took 2 bases from V and 10 from J, leaving 23 bases between them. There are 16 residues in the CDR3. The germline gives CDR1 MNHEY, CDR2 SVGAGI. CDR3 loop: CASSYTGRGPLKGAFF. CDR3 bases: TGTGCCAGCAGTTACACAGGAAGGGGTCCCTTAAAAGGAGCTTTCTTT.

The chain links TRBV2 to TRBJ2-1; TRBD2 matches 12 bases. CDR1 is SNHLY and CDR2 is FYNNEI in the germline V gene. The CDR3 sequence is 15 residues long. V lost 8 bases and J lost 7; bases outside the gene matches: 9. CDR3 sequence: CASRLILAGGNEQFF. The CDR3 bases are TGTGCCAGCCGGTTGATTCTAGCGGGAGGGAATGAGCAGTTCTTC.